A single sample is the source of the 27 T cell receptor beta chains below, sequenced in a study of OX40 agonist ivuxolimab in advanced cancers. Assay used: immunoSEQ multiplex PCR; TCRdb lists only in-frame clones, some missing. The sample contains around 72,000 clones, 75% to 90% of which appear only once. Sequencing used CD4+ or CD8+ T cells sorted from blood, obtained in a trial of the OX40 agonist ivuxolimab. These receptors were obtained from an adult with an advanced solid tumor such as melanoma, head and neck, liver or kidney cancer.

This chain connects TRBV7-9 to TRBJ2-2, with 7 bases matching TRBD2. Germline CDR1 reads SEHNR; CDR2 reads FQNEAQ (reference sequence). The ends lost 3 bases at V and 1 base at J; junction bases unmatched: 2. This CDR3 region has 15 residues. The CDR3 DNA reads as TGTGCCAGCAGCTTGTCTAGCGGGAACACCGGGGAGCTGTTTTTT. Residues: CASSLSSGNTGELFF.

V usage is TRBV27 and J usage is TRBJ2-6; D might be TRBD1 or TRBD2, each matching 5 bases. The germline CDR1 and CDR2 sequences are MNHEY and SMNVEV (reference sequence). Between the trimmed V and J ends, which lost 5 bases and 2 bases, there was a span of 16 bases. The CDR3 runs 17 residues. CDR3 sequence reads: CASSPGTAKAGANVLTF. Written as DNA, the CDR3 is TGTGCCAGCAGTCCGGGGACGGCTAAGGCTGGGGCCAACGTCCTGACTTTC.

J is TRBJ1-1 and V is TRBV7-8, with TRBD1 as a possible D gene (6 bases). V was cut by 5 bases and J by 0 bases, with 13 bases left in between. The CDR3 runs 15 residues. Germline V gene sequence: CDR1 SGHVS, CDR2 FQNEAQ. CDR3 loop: CASSAGGHMNTEAFF. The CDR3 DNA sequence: TGTGCCAGCAGCGCGGGGGGACACATGAACACTGAAGCTTTCTTT.

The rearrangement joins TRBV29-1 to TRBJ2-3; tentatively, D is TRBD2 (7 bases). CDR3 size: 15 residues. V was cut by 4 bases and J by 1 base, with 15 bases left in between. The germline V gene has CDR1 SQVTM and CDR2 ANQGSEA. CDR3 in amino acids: CSVGPQGGGTDTQYF. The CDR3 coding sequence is TGCAGCGTTGGGCCACAGGGAGGGGGCACAGATACGCAGTATTTT.

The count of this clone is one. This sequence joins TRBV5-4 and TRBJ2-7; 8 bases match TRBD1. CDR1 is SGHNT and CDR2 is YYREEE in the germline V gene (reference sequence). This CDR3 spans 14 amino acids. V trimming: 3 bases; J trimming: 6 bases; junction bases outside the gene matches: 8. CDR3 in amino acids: CASSSAGQVIEQYF. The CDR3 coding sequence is TGTGCCAGCAGCTCGGCGGGACAGGTTATCGAGCAGTACTTC.

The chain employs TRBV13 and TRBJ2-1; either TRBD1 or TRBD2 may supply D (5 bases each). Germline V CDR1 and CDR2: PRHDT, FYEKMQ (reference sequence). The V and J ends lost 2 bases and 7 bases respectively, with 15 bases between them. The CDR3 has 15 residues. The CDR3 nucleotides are TGTGCCAGCAGCTTATTGGGGGAGTATGTGAATGAGCAGTTCTTC. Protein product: CASSLLGEYVNEQFF.

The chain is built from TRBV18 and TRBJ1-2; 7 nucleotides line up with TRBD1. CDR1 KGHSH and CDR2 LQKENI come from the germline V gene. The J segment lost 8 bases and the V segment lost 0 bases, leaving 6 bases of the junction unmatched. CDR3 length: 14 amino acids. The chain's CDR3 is CASSPPQGVDGYTF. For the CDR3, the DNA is TGTGCCAGCTCACCACCGCAGGGGGTAGACGGCTACACCTTC.

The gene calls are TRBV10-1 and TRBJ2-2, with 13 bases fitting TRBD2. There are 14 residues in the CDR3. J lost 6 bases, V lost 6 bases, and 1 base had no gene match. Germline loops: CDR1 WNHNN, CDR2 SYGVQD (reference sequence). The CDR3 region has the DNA TGCGCCAGCAGCGGACTAGCGGGAGCCGGGGAGCTGTTTTTT. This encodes CASSGLAGAGELFF.

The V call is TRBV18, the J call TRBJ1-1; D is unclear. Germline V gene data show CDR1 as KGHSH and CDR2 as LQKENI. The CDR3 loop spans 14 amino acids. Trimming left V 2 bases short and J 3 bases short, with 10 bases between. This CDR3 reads CASSPAERDTEAFF. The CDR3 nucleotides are TGTGCCAGCTCACCAGCCGAACGGGACACTGAAGCTTTCTTT.

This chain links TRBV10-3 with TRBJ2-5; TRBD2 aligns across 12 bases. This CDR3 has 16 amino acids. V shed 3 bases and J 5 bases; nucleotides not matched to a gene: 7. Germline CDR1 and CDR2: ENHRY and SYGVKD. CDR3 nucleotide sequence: TGTGCCATCAGTGACCCTAGCGGGGGGGCTGGGGAGACCCAGTACTTC. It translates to CAISDPSGGAGETQYF.

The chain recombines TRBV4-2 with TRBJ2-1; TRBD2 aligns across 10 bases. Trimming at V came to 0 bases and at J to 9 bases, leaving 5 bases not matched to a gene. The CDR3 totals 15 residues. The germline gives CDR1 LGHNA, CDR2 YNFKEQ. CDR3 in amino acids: CASSQDLAGASEQFF. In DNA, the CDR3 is TGTGCCAGCAGCCAAGATCTAGCGGGAGCGAGTGAGCAGTTCTTC.

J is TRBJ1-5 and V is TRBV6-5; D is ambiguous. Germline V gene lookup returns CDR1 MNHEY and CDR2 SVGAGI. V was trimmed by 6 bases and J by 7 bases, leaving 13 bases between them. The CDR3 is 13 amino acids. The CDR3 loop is CASRGSPGQPQHF. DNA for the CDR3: TGTGCCAGCAGGGGGTCCCCCGGGCAGCCCCAGCATTTT.

The chain's CDR3 is CAISEGLAGDYEQYF. For the CDR3, the DNA is TGTGCCATCAGTGAGGGACTAGCGGGGGACTACGAGCAGTACTTC. J is TRBJ2-7 and V is TRBV10-3, with 13 bases aligning to TRBD2. CDR1 and CDR2 from the germline V gene are ENHRY and SYGVKD. The V segment lost 2 bases and the J segment 3 bases; nucleotides outside the gene matches: 1. This CDR3 spans 15 amino acids.

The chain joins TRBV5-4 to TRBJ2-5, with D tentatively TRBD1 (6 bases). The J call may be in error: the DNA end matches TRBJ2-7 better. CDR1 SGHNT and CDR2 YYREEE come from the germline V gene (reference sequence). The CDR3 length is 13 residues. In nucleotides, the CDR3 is TGTGCCAGCAGCTTCTCGGACAGAAACGAGCAGTACTTC. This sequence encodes CASSFSDRNEQYF.

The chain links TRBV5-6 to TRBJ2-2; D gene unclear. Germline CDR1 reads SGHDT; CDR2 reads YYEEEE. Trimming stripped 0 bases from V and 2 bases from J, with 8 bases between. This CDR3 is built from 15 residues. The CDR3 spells CASSLVARNTGELFF. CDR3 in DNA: TGTGCCAGCAGCTTGGTCGCCAGAAACACCGGGGAGCTGTTTTTT.

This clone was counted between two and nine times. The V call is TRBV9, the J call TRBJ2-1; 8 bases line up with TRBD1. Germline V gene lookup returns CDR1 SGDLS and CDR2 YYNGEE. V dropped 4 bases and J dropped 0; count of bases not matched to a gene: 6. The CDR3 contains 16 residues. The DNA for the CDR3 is TGTGCCAGCAGCCCTTGGACAGGGAGCTCCTACAATGAGCAGTTCTTC. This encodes CASSPWTGSSYNEQFF.

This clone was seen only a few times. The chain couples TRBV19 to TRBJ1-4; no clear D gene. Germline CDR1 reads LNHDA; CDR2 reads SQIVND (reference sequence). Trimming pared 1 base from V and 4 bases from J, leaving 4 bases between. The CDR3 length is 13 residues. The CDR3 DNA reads TGTGCCAGTAGTATAGCGATTAATGAAAAACTGTTTTTT. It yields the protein CASSIAINEKLFF.

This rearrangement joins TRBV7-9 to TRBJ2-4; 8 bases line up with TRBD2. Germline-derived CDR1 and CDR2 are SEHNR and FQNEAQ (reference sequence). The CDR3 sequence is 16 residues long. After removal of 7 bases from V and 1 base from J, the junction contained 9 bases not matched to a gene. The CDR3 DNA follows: TGTGCCAGCACCCCGGGGGGGGCAGAGGCCAAAAACATTCAGTACTTC. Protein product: CASTPGGAEAKNIQYF.

This CDR3 reads CASTRTLTGSYNEQFF. The CDR3 nucleotides are TGTGCCAGTACCCGAACTCTGACAGGCTCCTACAATGAGCAGTTCTTC. V is TRBV19 and J is TRBJ2-1, with D perhaps TRBD1 (6 bases). Between the trimmed V and J ends, which lost 7 bases and 0 bases, there was a span of 16 bases. Germline values: CDR1 LNHDA, CDR2 SQIVND (reference sequence). The CDR3 contains 16 residues.

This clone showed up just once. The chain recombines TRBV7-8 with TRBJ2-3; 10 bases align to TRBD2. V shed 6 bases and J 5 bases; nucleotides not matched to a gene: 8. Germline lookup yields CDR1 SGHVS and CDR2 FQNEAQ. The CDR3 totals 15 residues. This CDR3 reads CASSWLAGAVDTQYF. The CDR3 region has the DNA TGTGCCAGCAGTTGGCTAGCGGGAGCTGTAGATACGCAGTATTTT.

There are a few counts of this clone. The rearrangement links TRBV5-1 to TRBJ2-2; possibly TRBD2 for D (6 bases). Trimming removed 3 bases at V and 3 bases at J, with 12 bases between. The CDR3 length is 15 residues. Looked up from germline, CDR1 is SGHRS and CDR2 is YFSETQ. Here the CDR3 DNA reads TGCGCCAGCAGCTCTGCTAGCGCAGACACCGGGGAGCTGTTTTTT. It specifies CASSSASADTGELFF.

The CDR3 DNA follows: TGTGCCAGCAGTTTTACAGGGGGCGGGCAGCCCCAGCATTTT. Translating gives CASSFTGGGQPQHF. This chain joins TRBV6-1 and TRBJ1-5, with 9 bases matching TRBD1. From germline, CDR1 is MNHNS and CDR2 SASEGT. The CDR3 extends over 14 amino acids. Trimming at V came to 5 bases and at J to 7 bases, leaving 6 bases not matched to a gene.

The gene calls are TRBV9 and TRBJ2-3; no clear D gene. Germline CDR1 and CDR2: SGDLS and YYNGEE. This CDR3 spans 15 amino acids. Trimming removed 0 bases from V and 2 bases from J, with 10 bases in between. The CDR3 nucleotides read TGTGCCAGCAGCGTAGGCCCCTACATCACAGATACGCAGTATTTT. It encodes CASSVGPYITDTQYF.

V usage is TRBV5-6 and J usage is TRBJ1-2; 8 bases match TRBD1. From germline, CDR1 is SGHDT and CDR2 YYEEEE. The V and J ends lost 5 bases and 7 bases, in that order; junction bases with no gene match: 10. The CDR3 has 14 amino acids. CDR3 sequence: CASSHDRGEAGYTF. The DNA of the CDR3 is TGTGCCAGCAGTCATGACAGGGGAGAAGCTGGCTACACCTTC.

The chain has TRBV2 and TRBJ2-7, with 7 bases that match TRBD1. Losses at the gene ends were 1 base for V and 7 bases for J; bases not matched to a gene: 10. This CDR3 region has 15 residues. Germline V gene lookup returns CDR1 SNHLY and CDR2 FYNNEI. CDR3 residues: CASSEGGTALIEQYF. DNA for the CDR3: TGTGCCAGCAGTGAAGGGGGGACAGCGCTGATTGAGCAGTACTTC.

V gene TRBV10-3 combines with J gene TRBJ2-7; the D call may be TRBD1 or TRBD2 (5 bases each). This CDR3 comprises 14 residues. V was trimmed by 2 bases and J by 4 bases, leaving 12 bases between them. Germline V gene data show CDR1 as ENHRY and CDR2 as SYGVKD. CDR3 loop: CAISETGPLYEQYF. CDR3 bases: TGTGCCATCAGTGAGACGGGACCCCTATACGAGCAGTACTTC.

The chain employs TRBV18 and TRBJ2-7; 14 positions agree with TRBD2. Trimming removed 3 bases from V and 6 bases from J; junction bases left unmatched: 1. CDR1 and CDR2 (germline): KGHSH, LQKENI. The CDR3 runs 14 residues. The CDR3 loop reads CASSPGLAGVEQYF. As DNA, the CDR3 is TGTGCCAGCTCACCGGGACTAGCGGGAGTCGAGCAGTACTTC.